This TCR beta chain stems from a study of shared clonotypes between healthy human individuals. Per sorted-subset replicate PCR, input was approximately 0.2 ug DNA, representing 30,000 to 35,000 T cell genomes. The data were produced by immunoSEQ multiplex PCR, yet TCRdb's version contains in-frame clones alone and is incomplete. The sample shows about 750,000 clones, 80% to 95% of them seen only once. As defined, naive CD8 cells were CD45RO-negative and positively selected for CCR7, with terminally differentiated effector memory CD45RA+ cells excluded. Germline V CDR1 and CDR2: SGHNT, YYREEE (reference sequence). V lost 3 bases and J 0 bases, leaving 10 bases between the germline ends. This CDR3 spans 15 amino acids.

The rearrangement links TRBV5-4 to TRBJ2-4; D possibly corresponds to TRBD1 (5 bases). The clonotype was recovered from a man in his thirties or forties in good health. What was sequenced was naive CD8+ T cells sorted from blood. Written as DNA, the CDR3 is TGTGCCAGCAGCTCTCCACAGGAAGCCAAAAACATTCAGTACTTC. This translates into CASSSPQEAKNIQYF. Combining the CDR3 with reference TRBV5-4 and TRBJ2-4 gives the whole variable domain ETGVTQSPTHLIKTRGQQVTLRCSSQSGHNTVSWYQQALGQGPQFIFQYYREEENGRGNFPPRFSGLQFPNYSSELNVNALELDDSALYLCASSSPQEAKNIQYFGAGTRLSVL.